Presented here are 28 T cell receptor beta chains from one specimen sequenced in a study of memory CD4+ T cells and cytomegalovirus serostatus (dated by TCRdb to the late 2010s). A FACSAria II was used to sort memory CD4+ T cells, defined as single viable CD3+CD4+CD8-CD45RO+ cells. Libraries were constructed by the immunoSEQ multiplex PCR assay. In its TCRdb copy, this immuneACCESS table keeps in-frame sequences only and misses some clones. Where compared with another copy, unresolved V genes explain less than half of these, and the others have no known cause. The sample yields around 63,000 clones; around three quarters were counted once. Clones ranked in the top ten supply almost 0.55% of the sample. Sequenced: memory CD4+ T cells from blood. Every receptor here comes from an adult in good health and CMV-seronegative. Some clones in this sample may be carry-over from other donors' samples.

The J gene is TRBJ2-7, the V gene TRBV7-9; no clear D. The germline V and J ends were trimmed by 3 bases and 0 bases, with 9 bases remaining between them. The CDR3 is 14 residues long. Germline loops: CDR1 SEHNR, CDR2 FQNEAQ (reference sequence). CDR3 DNA: TGTGCCAGCAGCTTCCATGGAGTCTCCTACGAGCAGTACTTC. This encodes CASSFHGVSYEQYF.

This sequence joins TRBV21-1 and TRBJ1-2; the table calls TRBD1, which could not be checked here. TRBV21-1 constitutes a pseudogene. CDR3 size: 18 residues. Here the CDR3 DNA reads TGTGCCAGCAGCCCAGGGGTAGGACGGATCACCCCCGACTATGGCTACACCTTC. It translates to CASSPGVGRITPDYGYTF.

In this sample, this clone turned up once. Compared with germline, one end of the junction differs, possibly owing to a read error. The V and J genes are TRBV6-5 and TRBJ2-1; the D call may be TRBD1 or TRBD2 (5 bases each). The germline gives CDR1 MNHEY, CDR2 SVGAGI. The CDR3 is 16 amino acids. CDR3 nucleotides: TGTGCCAGCAGTAACTCCGGGACCCGTCGATACAATGAGCAGTTCTTC. Amino acid sequence: CASSNSGTRRYNEQFF.

This rearrangement joins TRBV23-1 to TRBJ1-2, with 7 bases lining up with TRBD1. TRBV23-1 is an ORF for which the function is uncertain. This CDR3 is built from 19 residues. Germline trimming cut 6 bases from V and 5 bases from J; bases unmatched to any gene: 24. This chain's CDR3 is CASRPGQKADHYIVYGYTF. The CDR3 DNA follows: TGCGCCAGCAGACCGGGACAGAAAGCGGACCACTACATCGTTTATGGCTACACCTTC.

This clone appeared a few times. The J gene is TRBJ1-1, the V gene TRBV5-1; D is uncertain. With 2 bases removed from V and 1 base from J, the gap between germline ends came to 9 bases. Germline V gene data show CDR1 as SGHRS and CDR2 as YFSETQ. The CDR3 spans 14 residues. CDR3 protein: CASSFIRGNTEAFF. CDR3 nucleotide sequence: TGCGCCAGCAGCTTCATCCGGGGGAACACTGAAGCTTTCTTT.

The V and J genes are TRBV2 and TRBJ2-5; the match to TRBD1 covers 7 bases. The J call may not be correct, given that the DNA end is closer to TRBJ2-7. The CDR3 length is 14 residues. Germline loops: CDR1 SNHLY, CDR2 FYNNEI. CDR3 coding DNA: TGTGCCAGCAGTGTGGTAGGGGGCGAGGACGAGCAGTACTTC. It translates to CASSVVGGEDEQYF.

The gene calls are TRBV29-1 and TRBJ2-5; D assignment may be TRBD1 or TRBD2 (5 bases each). In germline, CDR1 is SQVTM, CDR2 ANQGSEA. The CDR3 length is 13 residues. The ends were cut back, 5 bases at V and 5 bases at J, with 15 bases in the middle. CDR3 sequence (DNA): TGCAGCGTTCTGGGGTTAGGGACGGAGACCCAGTACTTC. As protein: CSVLGLGTETQYF.

The gene calls are TRBV23-1 and TRBJ1-1; D unclear. TRBV23-1 is labeled an ORF, and its function is uncertain. Trimming stripped 10 bases from V and 8 bases from J, with 26 bases between. The CDR3 consists of 15 residues. The CDR3 DNA sequence: TGCGCCACTCAATGTCCTCAAATTTCCGGTACGGAAGCTTTCTTT. It codes for CATQCPQISGTEAFF.

The J gene is TRBJ1-6, the V gene TRBV30; 7 bases agree with TRBD1. CDR1 and CDR2 from the germline V gene are GTSNPN and SVGIG (reference sequence). This CDR3 spans 13 amino acids. Trimming cost V 2 bases and J 10 bases; bases outside gene matches: 5. CDR3 sequence reads: CAWSRQGGSPLHF. The CDR3 DNA follows: TGTGCCTGGAGTAGACAGGGAGGGTCACCCCTCCACTTT. The full variable domain, in which reference TRBV30 and TRBJ1-6 provide the parts outside the CDR3, is SQTIHQWPATLVQPVGSPLSLECTVEGTSNPNLYWYRQAAGRGLQLLFYSVGIGQISSEVPQNLSASRPQDRQFILSSKKLLLSDSGFYLCAWSRQGGSPLHFGNGTRLTVT.

The CDR3: CASRPGQIAYNEQFF. CDR3 sequence (DNA): TGTGCCAGCAGACCCGGACAGATTGCCTACAATGAGCAGTTCTTC. The rearrangement links TRBV7-9 to TRBJ2-1; a possible D gene is TRBD1 (6 bases). CDR1 is SEHNR, CDR2 FQNEAQ, per germline (reference sequence). This CDR3 is 15 amino acids long. Trimming removed 6 bases from V and 2 bases from J, with 14 bases in between.

This clone has a handful of counts. The chain links TRBV30 to TRBJ1-1; 7 positions match TRBD1. Germline V CDR1 and CDR2: GTSNPN, SVGIG (reference sequence). V lost 0 bases and J lost 5; bases outside the gene matches: 6. CDR3 size: 14 residues. CDR3 sequence (DNA): TGTGCCTGGAGTGTCCGGGACAGACTAACTGAAGCTTTCTTT. It translates to CAWSVRDRLTEAFF.

This chain links TRBV5-1 with TRBJ1-1, with no clear D. Per the germline V gene, CDR1 is SGHRS and CDR2 is YFSETQ. This CDR3 is 14 amino acids long. Trimming removed 5 bases at V and 4 bases at J, with 15 bases between. DNA of the CDR3: TGCGCCAGCAGTAGCCAATGGCGCACCACTGAAGCTTTCTTT. This encodes CASSSQWRTTEAFF.

This clone was seen more than once but under ten times. This chain uses TRBV7-2 with TRBJ1-1; a weak D match, TRBD1 (5 bases). Trimming took 5 bases from V and 3 from J, leaving 13 bases between them. Germline values: CDR1 SGHTA, CDR2 FQGNSA. The CDR3 contains 14 residues. CDR3 residues: CASSPRTPYTEAFF. The CDR3 DNA reads as TGTGCCAGCAGCCCTCGGACACCCTACACTGAAGCTTTCTTT.

This clone was recorded only once. The chain joins TRBV28 to TRBJ2-5; D remains unclear. The V end was cut by 4 bases, the J end by 4 bases, with 7 bases between. The CDR3 totals 12 residues. Germline CDR1 reads MDHEN; CDR2 reads SYDVKM. CDR3 residues: CASSSLGETQYF. DNA of the CDR3: TGTGCCAGCAGTTCCCTAGGAGAGACCCAGTACTTC. Variable domain in full (rest from reference TRBV28 and TRBJ2-5): DVKVTQSSRYLVKRTGEKVFLECVQDMDHENMFWYRQDPGLGLRLIYFSYDVKMKEKGDIPEGYSVSREKKERFSLILESASTNQTSMYLCASSSLGETQYFGPGTRLLVL.

The gene calls are TRBV20-1 and TRBJ2-3, with no clear D. Between the trimmed V and J ends, which lost 6 bases and 2 bases, there was a span of 6 bases. The CDR3 spans 11 residues. Germline V gives CDR1 DFQATT, CDR2 SNEGSKA (reference sequence). The CDR3 DNA reads TGCAGTGCCCCTTACACAGATACGCAGTATTTT. Translating it yields CSAPYTDTQYF.

This chain links TRBV28 with TRBJ1-2; D is uncertain. The CDR3 is made up of 15 amino acids. Germline V gives CDR1 MDHEN, CDR2 SYDVKM. Trimming removed 1 base from V and 5 bases from J, with 14 bases in between. The CDR3 DNA is TGTGCCAGCAGTTTATCAGAAAGGCCACTTTATGGCTACACCTTC. Protein sequence: CASSLSERPLYGYTF.

The chain carries TRBV6-5 and TRBJ2-7; 8 nucleotides match TRBD1. Germline V gene data show CDR1 as MNHEY and CDR2 as SVGAGI. The CDR3 covers 15 residues. The trim removed 6 bases at V and 0 bases at J, leaving 7 bases unmatched. The CDR3 sequence is CASSHRDRFSYEQYF. Written as DNA, the CDR3 is TGTGCCAGCAGCCACCGGGACAGGTTCTCCTACGAGCAGTACTTC.

This clone came up once. V is TRBV7-2 and J is TRBJ2-5, with 8 bases that match TRBD2. The CDR3 consists of 16 residues. The ends lost 1 base at V and 1 base at J; junction bases unmatched: 5. Germline CDR1 is SGHTA and CDR2 is FQGNSA. As DNA, the CDR3 is TGTGCCAGCAGCTTAGGGTCGGGGGGGTCCCAAGAGACCCAGTACTTC. This codes for CASSLGSGGSQETQYF.

This rearrangement joins TRBV20-1 to TRBJ2-3; tentatively, D is TRBD2 (5 bases). Trimming pared 6 bases from V and 6 bases from J, leaving 10 bases between. There are 11 residues in the CDR3. Germline loops: CDR1 DFQATT, CDR2 SNEGSKA (reference sequence). The CDR3 region is CSAEAVDTQYF. In nucleotides, the CDR3 is TGCAGTGCGGAGGCGGTGGATACGCAGTATTTT.

V gene TRBV6-5 combines with J gene TRBJ1-6; D not resolved. V was trimmed by 2 bases and J by 7 bases, leaving 6 bases between them. The CDR3 is 13 amino acids. Germline CDR1 and CDR2: MNHEY and SVGAGI. CDR3 DNA sequence: TGTGCCAGCAGTTACGCTGAGAATTCACCCCTCCACTTT. This gives the protein CASSYAENSPLHF.

The rearrangement links TRBV5-1 to TRBJ2-1; no reliable D call. Germline CDR1 reads SGHRS; CDR2 reads YFSETQ. Trimming removed 5 bases from V and 10 bases from J, with 13 bases in between. The CDR3 sequence is 12 residues long. This chain's CDR3 is CASSREAREQFF. The CDR3 nucleotides are TGCGCCAGCAGTCGCGAGGCCAGGGAGCAGTTCTTC.

This chain joins TRBV19 and TRBJ1-2, with D possibly being TRBD1 (6 bases). V lost 1 base to trimming and J lost 4 bases, with 13 bases between them. The germline V gene has CDR1 LNHDA and CDR2 SQIVND (reference sequence). The CDR3 runs 15 residues. CDR3 DNA: TGTGCCAGTAGTATAGGACAGGCCCACACCTATGGCTACACCTTC. Protein product: CASSIGQAHTYGYTF.

There are a few counts of this clone. The chain couples TRBV7-2 to TRBJ1-4; the D gene is possibly TRBD1 (5 bases). The CDR3 is 15 amino acids. Per the germline V gene, CDR1 is SGHTA and CDR2 is FQGNSA. V gave up 1 base and J gave up 7 bases, with 13 bases separating them. The CDR3 is CASSLGGNVGEKLFF. The CDR3 DNA sequence: TGTGCCAGCAGCTTAGGGGGGAACGTCGGTGAAAAACTGTTTTTT.

This clone was recorded only once. The chain has TRBV6-5 and TRBJ2-7; 8 bases agree with TRBD2. Germline CDR1 reads MNHEY; CDR2 reads SVGAGI. The CDR3 has 15 amino acids. J gave up 4 bases and V 6 bases, and 11 bases lay outside the gene matches. DNA for the CDR3: TGTGCCAGCAGCACCGGGGGGGCCATATCGTACGAGCAGTACTTC. Amino acid sequence: CASSTGGAISYEQYF.

The chain joins TRBV11-2 to TRBJ2-3, with D unclear. Per the germline V gene, CDR1 is SGHAT and CDR2 is FQNNGV. With 1 base removed from V and 1 base from J, the gap between germline ends came to 12 bases. CDR3 length: 16 residues. The CDR3 region has the DNA TGTGCCAGCAGCTTAGCGACTTTCCAGGGCACAGATACGCAGTATTTT. The encoded protein is CASSLATFQGTDTQYF.

This rearrangement joins TRBV6-5 to TRBJ1-3, with D possibly being TRBD1 (5 bases). The length of the CDR3 is 13 residues. V shed 6 bases and J shed 9 bases, with 15 bases lying between them. Germline V gene lookup returns CDR1 MNHEY and CDR2 SVGAGI. The CDR3, as DNA: TGTGCCAGCAGCCGGTCCGGGGACGGCACCATATATTTT. Encoded protein: CASSRSGDGTIYF.

This clone turned up a few times. The chain uses TRBV5-1 and TRBJ2-5; 7 bases are shared with TRBD2. V gave up 7 bases and J gave up 2 bases; unmatched junction bases: 11. Germline values: CDR1 SGHRS, CDR2 YFSETQ. The CDR3 covers 15 residues. The CDR3 loop reads CASGPLGGLQETQYF. For the CDR3, the DNA is TGCGCCAGCGGCCCTTTGGGGGGACTACAAGAGACCCAGTACTTC.

The CDR3 reads CASTINEKLFF. CDR3 DNA sequence: TGTGCCAGCACAATCAATGAAAAACTGTTTTTT. The chain combines TRBV2 with TRBJ1-4; D is unresolved. Germline loops: CDR1 SNHLY, CDR2 FYNNEI. The CDR3 has 11 amino acids. V lost 7 bases, J lost 5 bases, and 5 bases lay in between.